This T cell receptor beta chain was documented in a study of cytomegalovirus exposure and HLA in healthy donors. Study observations and caveats: With later analysis, a missense DCLRE1C variant became linked to TCR beta V- and J-gene trimming. As immune exposure information, only CMV serostatus was available.

The primer mix had 60 Vbeta and 13 Jbeta primers. This table comes from immunoSEQ multiplex PCR, and its TCRdb copy is limited to in-frame clones, with some not included. The data hold 150,000 to 200,000 clones, with roughly 88% observed a single time. Remarks on this clone: Its antigen is still unknown.

The germline CDR1 and CDR2 sequences are LNHDA and SQIVND (reference sequence). Germline trimming cut 5 bases from V and 8 bases from J; bases unmatched to any gene: 9. There are 15 residues in the CDR3. V is TRBV19 and J is TRBJ1-4; 9 nucleotides agree with TRBD1. Sequenced sample: PBMCs. This sequence was found in a man younger than 35 in good health and CMV-seropositive. CDR3 in amino acids: CASSSPTGGKEKLFF. CDR3 DNA: TGTGCCAGTAGTTCCCCGACAGGGGGGAAAGAAAAACTGTTTTTT.